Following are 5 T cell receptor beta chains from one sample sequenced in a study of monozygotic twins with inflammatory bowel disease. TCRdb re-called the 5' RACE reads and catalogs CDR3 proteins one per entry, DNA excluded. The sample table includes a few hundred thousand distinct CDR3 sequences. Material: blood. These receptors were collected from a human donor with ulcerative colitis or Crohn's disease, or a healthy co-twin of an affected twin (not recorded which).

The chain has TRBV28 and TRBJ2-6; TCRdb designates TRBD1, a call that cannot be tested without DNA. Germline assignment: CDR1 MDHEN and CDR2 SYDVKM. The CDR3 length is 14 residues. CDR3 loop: CASRRPSGANVLTF.

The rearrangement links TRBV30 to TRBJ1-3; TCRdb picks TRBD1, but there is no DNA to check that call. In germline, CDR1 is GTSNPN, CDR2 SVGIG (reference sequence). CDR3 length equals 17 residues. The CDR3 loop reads CAWSPDRGPSSGNTIYF. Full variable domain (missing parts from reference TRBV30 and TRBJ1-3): SQTIHQWPATLVQPVGSPLSLECTVEGTSNPNLYWYRQAAGRGLQLLFYSVGIGQISSEVPQNLSASRPQDRQFILSSKKLLLSDSGFYLCAWSPDRGPSSGNTIYFGEGSWLTVV.

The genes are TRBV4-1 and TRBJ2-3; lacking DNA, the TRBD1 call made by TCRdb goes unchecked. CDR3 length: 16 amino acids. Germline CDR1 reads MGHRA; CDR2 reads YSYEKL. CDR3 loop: CASSQLTRGGTDTQYF.

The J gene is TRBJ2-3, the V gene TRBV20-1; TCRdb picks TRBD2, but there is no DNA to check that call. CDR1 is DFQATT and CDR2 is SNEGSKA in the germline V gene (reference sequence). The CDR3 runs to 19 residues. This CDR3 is CSARDQAGGLVPRTDTQYF.

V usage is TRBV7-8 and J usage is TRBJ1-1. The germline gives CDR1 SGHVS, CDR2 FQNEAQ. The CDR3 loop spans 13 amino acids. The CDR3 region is CASSLPQRLEAFF.